What follows are 4 T cell receptor beta chains derived from one specimen sequenced in a study of blood T cell repertoires in COVID-19. Clones were read by immunoSEQ multiplex PCR, and TCRdb kept only the in-frame ones, dropping some. The table includes approximately 250,000 clones, over 75% detected once. Material for sequencing was peripheral blood. The receptors come from a human donor in a cohort sampled during active COVID-19.

The chain links TRBV19 to TRBJ1-1, with D possibly TRBD1 on 6 matching bases. Between the trimmed V and J ends, which lost 0 bases and 4 bases, there was a span of 6 bases. CDR1 and CDR2 from the germline V gene are LNHDA and SQIVND (reference sequence). The CDR3 loop spans 13 amino acids. CDR3 residues: CASSIDRGTEAFF. The CDR3 nucleotides read TGTGCCAGTAGTATAGACAGGGGCACTGAAGCTTTCTTT.

The chain employs TRBV5-4 and TRBJ2-5, with 15 nucleotides matching TRBD2. V trimming: 3 bases; J trimming: 1 base; junction bases outside the gene matches: 4. The V gene's germline CDR1 is SGHNT and CDR2 YYREEE (reference sequence). The CDR3 runs 17 residues. The CDR3 DNA follows: TGTGCCAGCAGCTCCGGACTAGCGGGAGGGATCCAAGAGACCCAGTACTTC. This gives the protein CASSSGLAGGIQETQYF.

The V call is TRBV7-6, the J call TRBJ2-5, with 8 bases matching TRBD1. The germline V gene encodes CDR1 SGHVS and CDR2 FNYEAQ. The CDR3 totals 17 residues. The junction had 7 bases not matched to a gene; V was cut back by 0 bases and J by 1 base. The chain's CDR3 is CASSLASGQETQETQYF. In nucleotides, the CDR3 is TGTGCCAGCAGCTTAGCGTCGGGACAGGAAACCCAAGAGACCCAGTACTTC.

The chain joins TRBV11-2 to TRBJ1-4, with D unresolved. CDR3 length equals 13 residues. V lost 6 bases and J 6 bases, leaving 11 bases between the germline ends. Germline V gene sequence: CDR1 SGHAT, CDR2 FQNNGV. The chain's CDR3 is CASRRVEYEKLFF. The CDR3 DNA is TGTGCCAGCAGGAGGGTAGAATATGAAAAACTGTTTTTT. Full variable domain (remainder filled in from reference TRBV11-2 and TRBJ1-4): EAGVAQSPRYKIIEKRQSVAFWCNPISGHATLYWYQQILGQGPKLLIQFQNNGVVDDSQLPKDRFSAERLKGVDSTLKIQPAKLEDSAVYLCASRRVEYEKLFFGSGTQLSVL.